This TCR beta chain emerged from a study of blood T cell repertoires in COVID-19. Overall study: The origin of the acute and convalescent COVID-19 samples was the United States, Italy and Spain.

Only a few counts were recorded for this clone. The sample has other DNA sequences that encode this CDR3 too. Source study methods: Amplification of reference gene primers provided the estimated nucleated cell counts. Clones were sequenced by immunoSEQ multiplex PCR, and TCRdb holds only the in-frame ones, with some missing. V, J and clone size derive from that table, while D and trimming were established from the DNA sequence. In the table there are roughly 230,000 clones, nearly 90% of which are singletons. Between the trimmed V and J ends, which lost 1 base and 2 bases, there was a span of 5 bases. Germline V gene sequence: CDR1 GTSNPN, CDR2 SVGIG (reference sequence). There are 12 residues in the CDR3. The age range of participants was 18 to 89 years, with residence in under 25 US areas. Membership in each cohort depended on participant-reported clinical history.

This clonotype was sampled from a woman between 25 and 40 years old with acute COVID-19. V usage is TRBV30 and J usage is TRBJ1-2; D is ambiguous. Material for sequencing was PBMCs or T cells enriched from blood (not recorded which). CDR3 protein: CAWSAGNYGYTF. The CDR3 DNA follows: TGTGCCTGGAGTGCGGGAAACTATGGCTACACCTTC.